These 7 T cell receptor beta chains were all obtained from the same sample, sequenced in a study of T cells in Graves' hyperthyroidism and ophthalmopathy. The TCR beta CDR3 regions underwent amplification using RNA transcripts as the source. First-round RT-PCR targeting the TCR CDR3 was performed with the HTBI primer set. TCRdb called the multiplex PCR reads again in MiXCR, with one record for every CDR3 protein. Counted here are about 660,000 distinct CDR3 sequences, 40% to 55% occurring once; the ten biggest clones make up roughly 7.2%. The sample taken for sequencing was peripheral blood or thyroid tissue (not recorded which). The receptors originated from an adult man with Graves' disease, either hyperthyroidism or ophthalmopathy (not recorded which).

This clonotype was seen ten or more times. This chain joins TRBV15 and TRBJ1-5, with TRBD1 identical over 7 bases. Germline trimming cut 3 bases from V and 0 bases from J; bases unmatched to any gene: 2. This CDR3 spans 15 amino acids. Germline CDR1 LNHNV, CDR2 YYDKDF (reference sequence). For the CDR3, the DNA is TGTGCCACCAGCAGGACAGGGAATAGCAATCAGCCCCAGCATTTT. Amino acids: CATSRTGNSNQPQHF.

The rearrangement joins TRBV2 to TRBJ1-1, with D hard to call. The CDR3 loop spans 14 amino acids. Germline CDR1 is SNHLY and CDR2 is FYNNEI. Trimming stripped 6 bases from V and 3 bases from J, with 14 bases between. CDR3 DNA: TGTGCCAGCAGCCAAGATATAGGGTACACTGAAGCTTTCTTT. It specifies CASSQDIGYTEAFF.

This clonotype was counted at least ten times. V usage is TRBV19 and J usage is TRBJ1-2; 7 nucleotides agree with TRBD1. Germline values: CDR1 LNHDA, CDR2 SQIVND (reference sequence). The CDR3 is 12 residues long. With V trimmed by 8 bases and J by 4 bases, 4 bases remained unmatched. The CDR3 coding sequence is TGTGCCAGTGGAGACAGGGTCTATGGCTACACCTTC. Protein: CASGDRVYGYTF.

This clonotype was found many times. The chain carries TRBV2 and TRBJ2-6; D is ambiguous. Germline V CDR1 and CDR2: SNHLY, FYNNEI. The CDR3 spans 13 residues. V was pared by 3 bases and J by 3 bases, with 3 bases between. CDR3 DNA sequence: TGTGCCAGCAGTGATCTTGGGGCCAACGTCCTGACTTTC. Amino acids: CASSDLGANVLTF.

The rearrangement joins TRBV10-3 to TRBJ2-2; TRBD2 aligns across 11 bases. The germline CDR1 and CDR2 sequences are ENHRY and SYGVKD. The CDR3 length is 14 residues. V was pared by 10 bases and J by 5 bases, with 6 bases of the junction left unmatched. CDR3 nucleotide sequence: TGTGCCAGTATGAGGACTAGCGGGACCGGGGAGCTGTTTTTT. This encodes CASMRTSGTGELFF.

This clonotype was seen a single time. The chain recombines TRBV7-9 with TRBJ1-2; 8 bases agree with TRBD1. The CDR3 is 14 amino acids. The germline CDR1 and CDR2 sequences are SEHNR and FQNEAQ (reference sequence). V dropped 7 bases and J dropped 2; count of bases not matched to a gene: 6. The CDR3 reads CASTRPGGNYGYTF. CDR3 sequence (DNA): TGTGCCAGCACCCGTCCAGGGGGCAACTATGGCTACACCTTC. Combining the CDR3 with reference TRBV7-9 and TRBJ1-2 gives the whole variable domain DTGVSQNPRHKITKRGQNVTFRCDPISEHNRLYWYRQTLGQGPEFLTYFQNEAQLEKSRLLSDRFSAERPKGSFSTLEIQRTEQGDSAMYLCASTRPGGNYGYTFGSGTRLTVV.

The rearrangement links TRBV7-3 to TRBJ1-1, with 8 bases fitting TRBD1. From germline, CDR1 is SGHTA and CDR2 FQGTGA. The CDR3 spans 17 residues. With 1 base clipped from V and 1 base from J, the junction kept 8 bases outside the gene matches. The chain's CDR3 is CASSLNPSGQGNTEAFF. The CDR3 bases are TGTGCCAGCAGCTTAAATCCGTCCGGACAGGGGAACACTGAAGCTTTCTTT.